This TCR beta chain was recorded in a study of blood T cell repertoires in COVID-19. Study context: Samples of COVID-19 (acute and convalescent) were obtained from the United States, Italy and Spain. T cells, B-cell-depleted T cells, or PBMCs supplied cDNA or gDNA.

CDR3 length: 11 amino acids. Trimming shortened V by 6 bases and J by 9 bases, and 11 bases separated the two germline ends. From germline, CDR1 is LNHDA and CDR2 SQIVND (reference sequence). In the authors' methods: Cell counts per sample came from amplifying reference gene primers. Profiled with immunoSEQ multiplex PCR; TCRdb holds only in-frame clones, not every one. The DNA gave D and trimming, while V, J and clone size come from that table. The repertoire holds about 120,000 clones, 82% seen once, with over 6% in the top ten. This TCR derives from a man in his 70s with active or convalescent COVID-19. Sample: peripheral blood. J is TRBJ1-1 and V is TRBV19; D remains unclear. In nucleotides, the CDR3 is TGTGCCAGTAGAAACCAGAGGAAAGCTTTCTTT. Translating it yields CASRNQRKAFF.